This TCR beta chain was found in a study of human T cells and chemical hapten exposure. TCRdb reanalysed the RACE reads using MiXCR and keeps one entry per CDR3 protein. The sample lists around 350,000 distinct CDR3 sequences; 4.5% to 7% were seen once. A remark on this clonotype: Its antigen is currently unknown.

Study-wide findings and caveats: Expanded TCR counts at PT1 were positively correlated with the patch test score.

Stated time point: pre-sensitization, week 0. Described treatment: therapeutic diphenylcyclopropenone sensitization with weekly scalp DPC. V was clipped by 1 base and J by 1 base; unmatched bases: 9. CDR3 size: 17 residues. Germline CDR1 LGHNA, CDR2 YSLEER. Sequenced here: whole blood, sampled in connection with sensitization to the hapten diphenylcyclopropenone (DPC). The chain is built from TRBV4-3 and TRBJ1-2, with 7 bases fitting TRBD1. The receptor comes from a woman between 18 and 30 years old with alopecia areata. Some clones in this sample may be carry-over from other donors' samples. CDR3 amino acids: CASSQGAGGLINYGYTF. CDR3 coding DNA: TGCGCCAGCAGCCAAGGGGCAGGGGGGTTGATTAACTATGGCTACACCTTC.